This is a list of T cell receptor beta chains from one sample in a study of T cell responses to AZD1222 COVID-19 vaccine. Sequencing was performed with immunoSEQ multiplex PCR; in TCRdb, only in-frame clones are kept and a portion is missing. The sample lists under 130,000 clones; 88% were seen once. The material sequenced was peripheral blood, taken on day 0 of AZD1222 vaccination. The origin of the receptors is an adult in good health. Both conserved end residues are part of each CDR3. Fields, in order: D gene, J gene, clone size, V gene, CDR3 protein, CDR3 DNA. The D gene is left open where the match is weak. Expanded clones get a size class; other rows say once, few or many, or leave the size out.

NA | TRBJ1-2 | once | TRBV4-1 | CASSQDTVSDPRGYTF | TGCGCCAGCAGCCAAGATACCGTTTCGGACCCTCGGGGCTACACCTTC
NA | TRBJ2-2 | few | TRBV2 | CASRRLGGTGELFF | TGTGCCAGCAGGCGACTGGGGGGCACCGGGGAGCTGTTTTTT
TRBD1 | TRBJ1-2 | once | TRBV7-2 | CASSQDRGLGGYTF | TGTGCCAGCAGCCAGGACAGGGGGCTGGGGGGCTACACCTTC
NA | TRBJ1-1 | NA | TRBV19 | CASSDTTNTEAFF | TGTGCCAGTAGTGACACCACAAACACTGAAGCTTTCTTT
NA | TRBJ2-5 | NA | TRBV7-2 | CASSLTLLNQETQYF | TGTGCCAGCAGCTTAACGTTGCTAAACCAAGAGACCCAGTACTTC
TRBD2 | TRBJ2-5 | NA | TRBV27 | CASSLNGLAFETQYF | TGTGCCAGCAGTTTAAACGGACTAGCCTTCGAGACCCAGTACTTC
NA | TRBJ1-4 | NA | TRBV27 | CASSFTDATNEKLFF | TGTGCCAGCAGTTTCACGGATGCAACTAATGAAAAACTGTTTTTT
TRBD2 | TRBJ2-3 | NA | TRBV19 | CASSVTSGGSSRTDTQYF | TGTGCCAGTAGTGTTACTAGCGGGGGTAGTTCCAGAACAGATACGCAGTATTTT
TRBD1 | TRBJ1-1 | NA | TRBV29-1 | CSVVQAGTGGTEAFF | TGCAGCGTCGTCCAAGCCGGGACAGGGGGCACTGAAGCTTTCTTT
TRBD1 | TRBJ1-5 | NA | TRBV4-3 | CASSQDRAGGQPQHF | TGCGCCAGCAGCCAAGATAGGGCAGGGGGTCAGCCCCAGCATTTT